These 2 T cell receptor beta chains share one sample of origin, sequenced in a study of T cells in Graves' hyperthyroidism and ophthalmopathy. Amplification of TCR beta CDR3 regions was performed using RNA transcripts as template. A set of HTBI primers served as the primers for a first-round RT-PCR of the TCR CDR3. TCRdb re-called the multiplex PCR reads with MiXCR, one entry per CDR3 protein. The sample carries fewer than 400,000 distinct CDR3 sequences, around an eighth recorded once. The sequencing sample was made of blood. These receptors all stem from a man aged 45-60 years with Graves' ophthalmopathy.

The chain is built from TRBV12-3 or TRBV12-4 and TRBJ2-4, with TRBD2 as a possible D gene (6 bases). V was shortened by 3 bases and J by 0 bases, with 9 bases between the two germline ends. The CDR3 runs 15 residues. The CDR3 coding sequence is TGTGCCAGCAGTTTTCCGGGAGAAGCCAAAAACATTCAGTACTTC. This gives the protein CASSFPGEAKNIQYF.

This clonotype was detected ten times or more. V usage is TRBV6-1 and J usage is TRBJ2-7, with TRBD1 as a possible D gene (5 bases). This CDR3 has 15 residues. Germline CDR1 and CDR2: MNHNS and SASEGT. V was trimmed by 2 bases and J by 2 bases, leaving 13 bases between them. In DNA, the CDR3 is TGTGCCAGCAGTGAAAGGGGCCCCAGCCCCTACGAGCAGTACTTC. Translation: CASSERGPSPYEQYF.